The clone carrying this T cell receptor (beta chain) is judged medium-sized. The data were obtained in a study of CXCR3 chemokines and chemotherapy response in bladder cancer. TCRdb called the PCR reads again in MiXCR, with one record for every CDR3 protein. In the table there are about 13,000 distinct CDR3 sequences, 9.5% to 15% of which are singletons. Looked up from germline, CDR1 is MNHNS and CDR2 is SASEGT. The CDR3 covers 13 residues. Trimming removed 8 bases from V and 2 bases from J, with 12 bases in between. This receptor was taken from a human donor with bladder cancer that did not respond to neoadjuvant chemotherapy. This chain connects TRBV6-1 to TRBJ1-1; D may be TRBD1 (5 bases). This material was obtained from a patient whose treatment included neoadjuvant chemotherapy. CDR3 in amino acids: CASRIGDNTEAFF. Here the CDR3 DNA reads TGTGCCAGCCGGATTGGGGACAACACTGAAGCTTTCTTT.